The clone carrying this T cell receptor beta chain was observed once. No antigen is known for it. It was with 60 Vbeta and 13 Jbeta primers that the PCR ran. Using immunoSEQ multiplex PCR, the repertoire was profiled, and TCRdb retains in-frame clones only, with some absent. The sample includes approximately 120,000 clones, 69% of them seen just once. The sample comes from a study of cytomegalovirus exposure and HLA in healthy donors. The CDR3 has 14 amino acids. Germline CDR1 is MNHEY and CDR2 is SVGAGI. The V gene lost 6 bases and the J gene lost 4 bases, with 13 bases spanning the gap. Findings and caveats of the study: TCR beta chains numbering more than 150 were designated cytomegalovirus-associated. A missense DCLRE1C variant was associated with V- and J-gene trimming of TCR beta chains in a later analysis, and an independent cohort replicated the association. In vitro work confirmed that a few CMV-associated chains recognize CMV antigens. From TCR beta sequences, most subjects' HLA-A and HLA-B alleles were reportedly predicted accurately.

The chain joins TRBV6-5 to TRBJ2-1, with D maybe TRBD2 (6 bases). The clonotype comes from a woman in her 70s in good health and CMV-seropositive. Sample: PBMCs. The CDR3 DNA reads TGTGCCAGCAGCCCCGGGGGATCTTACAATGAGCAGTTCTTC. Translation gives CASSPGGSYNEQFF.